Following are 23 T cell receptor beta chains from one sample sequenced in a study of blood T cell repertoires in COVID-19 (TCRdb year 2020). Library construction relied on the immunoSEQ multiplex PCR assay. Imported from immuneACCESS, the table was reduced by TCRdb to in-frame sequences with V and J called. These copies leave out some clones; in studies compared against another copy, an unresolved V gene accounts for under half, and the cause of the remainder is not known. The sample data list under 200,000 clones, and 70% to 90% of these were observed just once. The ten top clones hold roughly 5% of the sample. The source material was peripheral blood. Receptor source: a woman older than 75 with acute or convalescent COVID-19.

CDR3 amino acids: CASSQASGFDYNQPQHF. The DNA of the CDR3 is TGCGCCAGCAGCCAAGCGTCAGGGTTCGATTACAATCAGCCCCAGCATTTT. This rearrangement joins TRBV4-1 to TRBJ1-5; TRBD1 is a possible D gene (5 bases). Germline V gene data show CDR1 as MGHRA and CDR2 as YSYEKL. The CDR3 consists of 17 residues. With 1 base removed from V and 3 bases from J, the gap between germline ends came to 16 bases.

The chain combines TRBV5-4 with TRBJ2-1, with D perhaps matching TRBD1 (6 bases). The V and J ends lost 0 bases and 10 bases respectively, with 8 bases between them. The germline V gene encodes CDR1 SGHNT and CDR2 YYREEE (reference sequence). CDR3 length: 12 residues. CDR3 nucleotide sequence: TGTGCCAGCAGCTTGGACAGGGACGAGCAGTTCTTC. It translates to CASSLDRDEQFF.

This clone was counted a single time. CDR3 sequence: CASSRVGLAGEGEQFF. CDR3 sequence (DNA): TGTGCCAGCAGCCGAGTTGGACTAGCAGGGGAGGGGGAGCAGTTCTTC. The chain has TRBV5-8 and TRBJ2-1, with 8 nucleotides matching TRBD2. J lost 10 bases, V lost 4 bases, and 16 bases had no gene match. This CDR3 spans 16 amino acids. CDR1 SGHTS and CDR2 YDEGEE come from the germline V gene.

The V gene is TRBV6-5, the J gene TRBJ1-1; weak D call: TRBD1 (5 bases). V was clipped by 5 bases and J by 10 bases, with 17 bases between them. The germline V gene has CDR1 MNHEY and CDR2 SVGAGI. The CDR3 spans 13 residues. The CDR3 DNA sequence: TGTGCCAGCAGTATTACAGGTAGTATTGGAGCTTTCTTT. It specifies CASSITGSIGAFF.

This clone was seen a handful of times. The V gene is TRBV5-1, the J gene TRBJ1-1; maybe TRBD1 (5 bases). V lost 4 bases and J lost 1, with 17 bases in between. The CDR3 runs to 16 residues. Germline CDR1 is SGHRS and CDR2 is YFSETQ. The CDR3 loop reads CASSPPSSGQNTEAFF. CDR3 DNA: TGCGCCAGCAGCCCTCCGTCTTCAGGGCAGAACACTGAAGCTTTCTTT.

The rearrangement joins TRBV18 to TRBJ2-1; weak D call: TRBD1 (5 bases). V was pared by 2 bases and J by 0 bases, with 14 bases between. The CDR3 totals 17 residues. From germline, CDR1 is KGHSH and CDR2 LQKENI. The CDR3 DNA is TGTGCCAGCTCACCAAACCCTGTCCAGGGCTCCTACAATGAGCAGTTCTTC. Residues: CASSPNPVQGSYNEQFF.

The V and J genes are TRBV7-3 and TRBJ2-1, with a weak D call TRBD2 (6 bases). CDR1 SGHTA and CDR2 FQGTGA come from the germline V gene. The CDR3 is 13 residues long. The V end was cut by 3 bases, the J end by 8 bases, with 11 bases between. DNA of the CDR3: TGTGCCAGCAGCTTTGGGACTGGGGATGAGCAGTTCTTC. The encoded protein is CASSFGTGDEQFF.

The chain couples TRBV28 to TRBJ1-1; 7 bases map to TRBD1. Unmatched junction bases numbered 5, after V lost 6 bases and J lost 1 base. The V gene's germline CDR1 is MDHEN and CDR2 SYDVKM. The CDR3 spans 14 residues. In DNA form, the CDR3 reads TGTGCCAGCAGGGGGGGACAGCCGAACACTGAAGCTTTCTTT. This codes for CASRGGQPNTEAFF.

As regards this clone: Different DNA sequences within this sample yield the same CDR3. The chain has TRBV2 and TRBJ2-2, with 8 positions matching TRBD1. The CDR3 runs 14 residues. Losses at the gene ends were 4 bases for V and 4 bases for J; bases not matched to a gene: 2. Germline lookup yields CDR1 SNHLY and CDR2 FYNNEI. In DNA form, the CDR3 reads TGTGCCAGCAGTGGACAGGGGTCCACCGGGGAGCTGTTTTTT. It specifies CASSGQGSTGELFF.

The count of this clone is one. This chain's CDR3 is CAISRDGGISYNEQFF. The CDR3 coding sequence is TGTGCCATCAGTCGAGATGGCGGGATCTCCTACAATGAGCAGTTCTTC. The chain joins TRBV10-3 to TRBJ2-1; D is perhaps TRBD2 (6 bases). V was cut by 5 bases and J by 0 bases, with 14 bases left in between. The CDR3 sequence is 16 residues long. CDR1 and CDR2 from the germline V gene are ENHRY and SYGVKD.

The chain links TRBV6-5 to TRBJ1-1; 12 bases align to TRBD1. Germline lookup yields CDR1 MNHEY and CDR2 SVGAGI. V shed 2 bases and J 11 bases; nucleotides not matched to a gene: 3. The CDR3 is 13 amino acids. CDR3 amino acids: CASSYRDRGQAFF. The DNA of the CDR3 is TGTGCCAGCAGTTACCGGGACAGGGGGCAGGCTTTCTTT.

The chain joins TRBV6-5 to TRBJ2-7; maybe TRBD1 (6 bases). Trimming left V 5 bases short and J 2 bases short, with 13 bases between. CDR3 length: 14 residues. The germline V gene has CDR1 MNHEY and CDR2 SVGAGI. The CDR3 bases are TGTGCCAGCAGTCTAGCTAAGGGGGCCTACGAGCAGTACTTC. Translated: CASSLAKGAYEQYF.

This clone was seen a few times. The chain uses TRBV7-2 and TRBJ1-1; D unclear. Germline assignment: CDR1 SGHTA and CDR2 FQGNSA. The ends were cut back, 1 base at V and 10 bases at J, with 7 bases in the middle. This CDR3 region has 11 residues. CDR3 in amino acids: CASSLVGLAFF. Here the CDR3 DNA reads TGTGCCAGCAGCTTAGTCGGGTTAGCTTTCTTT.

The chain has TRBV6-5 and TRBJ1-5, with TRBD1 matching 7 bases. V trimming: 8 bases; J trimming: 1 base; junction bases outside the gene matches: 5. This CDR3 contains 14 residues. CDR1 is MNHEY and CDR2 is SVGAGI in the germline V gene. CDR3 nucleotides: TGTGCCAGCCGCAAACAGGGGAGCAATCAGCCCCAGCATTTT. Translating gives CASRKQGSNQPQHF.

The table lists this clone with a count of one. The chain uses TRBV7-2 and TRBJ1-1; 7 bases agree with TRBD1. This CDR3 spans 14 amino acids. CDR1 and CDR2 (germline): SGHTA, FQGNSA. With V trimmed by 5 bases and J by 4 bases, 7 bases remained unmatched. The CDR3 here is CASSPRQGSTEAFF. CDR3 bases: TGTGCCAGCAGCCCCAGACAGGGAAGCACTGAAGCTTTCTTT.

This clone was counted a single time. The genes are TRBV5-4 and TRBJ2-1; the D gene is possibly TRBD2 (6 bases). CDR1 and CDR2 from the germline V gene are SGHNT and YYREEE (reference sequence). The CDR3 is 15 amino acids. Trimming stripped 1 base from V and 5 bases from J, with 13 bases between. The CDR3 protein is CASSLSGSGHNEQFF. The CDR3 nucleotides are TGTGCCAGCAGCTTGTCCGGGAGCGGTCACAATGAGCAGTTCTTC. Looking up the rest from reference TRBV5-4 and TRBJ2-1 gives the full variable domain: ETGVTQSPTHLIKTRGQQVTLRCSSQSGHNTVSWYQQALGQGPQFIFQYYREEENGRGNFPPRFSGLQFPNYSSELNVNALELDDSALYLCASSLSGSGHNEQFFGPGTRLTVL.

The chain uses TRBV5-6 and TRBJ1-2; a possible D gene is TRBD1 (5 bases). V was clipped by 6 bases and J by 8 bases, with 17 bases between them. The germline V gene has CDR1 SGHDT and CDR2 YYEEEE. This CDR3 region has 13 residues. The CDR3 DNA sequence: TGTGCCAGCAATCTAAGGGGCAACTGGGGCTACACCTTC. Amino acid sequence: CASNLRGNWGYTF.

The chain employs TRBV12-3 or TRBV12-4 and TRBJ2-1, with 7 positions matching TRBD2. The CDR3 contains 13 residues. V lost 9 bases and J lost 0; bases outside the gene matches: 2. The chain's CDR3 is CASGLDSYNEQFF. The CDR3 DNA reads TGTGCCAGTGGACTAGACTCCTACAATGAGCAGTTCTTC.

This chain connects TRBV5-5 to TRBJ2-1; D is perhaps TRBD2 (6 bases). Per the germline V gene, CDR1 is SGHKS and CDR2 is YYEKEE (reference sequence). V lost 3 bases to trimming and J lost 3 bases, with 13 bases between them. The CDR3 spans 15 residues. The CDR3 here is CASSWTGSFYNEQFF. For the CDR3, the DNA is TGTGCCAGCAGCTGGACCGGGAGTTTCTACAATGAGCAGTTCTTC. Full variable domain (missing parts from reference TRBV5-5 and TRBJ2-1): DAGVTQSPTHLIKTRGQQVTLRCSPISGHKSVSWYQQVLGQGPQFIFQYYEKEERGRGNFPDRFSARQFPNYSSELNVNALLLGDSALYLCASSWTGSFYNEQFFGPGTRLTVL.

The rearrangement links TRBV4-2 to TRBJ2-7; 10 nucleotides align to TRBD2. This CDR3 spans 15 amino acids. The ends lost 1 base at V and 3 bases at J; junction bases unmatched: 3. CDR1 is LGHNA and CDR2 is YNFKEQ in the germline V gene. In DNA, the CDR3 is TGTGCCAGCAGCCAAGGGCTAGCGGGAGTCTACGAGCAGTACTTC. Protein sequence: CASSQGLAGVYEQYF.

This clone was seen more than once but under ten times. The rearrangement joins TRBV19 to TRBJ1-5; a weak D match, TRBD1 (5 bases). Between the trimmed V and J ends, which lost 6 bases and 5 bases, there was a span of 17 bases. The CDR3 has 15 residues. Germline V gene sequence: CDR1 LNHDA, CDR2 SQIVND (reference sequence). This CDR3 reads CASRMGGMGYQPQHF. In DNA form, the CDR3 reads TGTGCCAGTAGGATGGGGGGAATGGGGTATCAGCCCCAGCATTTT.

The chain employs TRBV7-6 and TRBJ1-2; D might be TRBD1 (6 bases). V was cut by 1 base and J by 1 base, with 19 bases left in between. Germline CDR1 SGHVS, CDR2 FNYEAQ. The CDR3 has 18 residues. In nucleotides, the CDR3 is TGTGCCAGCAGCTTAGAGGGCAGACAGGTCCCGCTTAACTATGGCTACACCTTC. As protein: CASSLEGRQVPLNYGYTF. The variable domain in full, completed from reference TRBV7-6 and TRBJ1-2, reads GAGVSQSPRYKVTKRGQDVALRCDPISGHVSLYWYRQALGQGPEFLTYFNYEAQQDKSGLPNDRFSAERPEGSISTLTIQRTEQRDSAMYRCASSLEGRQVPLNYGYTFGSGTRLTVV.

Turning to this clone: At one boundary the junction diverges from the germline segment, which might be a read error. This rearrangement joins TRBV5-1 to TRBJ2-5, with D possibly TRBD1 on 6 matching bases. CDR1 and CDR2 from the germline V gene are SGHRS and YFSETQ. CDR3 length: 12 residues. CDR3 protein: CASSLGGGPTDF. The CDR3 DNA sequence: TGCGCCAGCAGCTTGGGTGGGGGCCCCACCGACTTC.